The 19 T cell receptor beta chains given below trace back to one sample, sequenced in a study of T-cell reconstitution after alpha-beta-depleted transplantation in children. The library targeted TCRbeta and was prepared with unique molecular identifiers. TCRdb re-called the PCR reads with MiXCR, one entry per CDR3 protein. The data show 200,000 to 300,000 distinct CDR3 sequences, with approximately 24% seen just once and more than 4.5% held by the top ten. Material: PBMCs, mostly from graft donor cells, obtained 360 days after TCRalphabeta/CD19-depleted stem cell transplant. The origin of the receptors is a female patient aged 2-9 years who had a stem cell transplant for congenital amegakaryocytic thrombocytopenia, so the T cells may come from the graft donor.

The chain couples TRBV10-3 to TRBJ2-6; D gene uncertain. Trimming took off 0 bases at V and 0 bases at J, with 6 bases between the two ends. CDR1 and CDR2 (germline): ENHRY, SYGVKD. The CDR3 has 16 residues. CDR3 sequence: CAISESGPSGANVLTF. CDR3 in DNA: TGTGCCATCAGTGAGTCCGGGCCCTCTGGGGCCAACGTCCTGACTTTC.

This clonotype showed up just a few times. This CDR3 reads CASIAGGWGEQFF. As DNA, the CDR3 is TGTGCCAGCATAGCGGGAGGATGGGGAGAGCAGTTCTTC. V usage is TRBV2 and J usage is TRBJ2-1; 10 positions agree with TRBD2. The CDR3 is 13 amino acids. Germline V CDR1 and CDR2: SNHLY, FYNNEI. The V gene end was trimmed by 7 bases and the J gene end by 10 bases; junction bases not matched to a gene: 7.

The V and J genes are TRBV15 and TRBJ2-2; TRBD2 is a possible D gene (5 bases). V shed 1 base and J shed 0 bases, with 9 bases lying between them. The length of the CDR3 is 16 residues. Per the germline V gene, CDR1 is LNHNV and CDR2 is YYDKDF (reference sequence). CDR3 nucleotides: TGTGCCACCAGCAGAGTAGCGTCCGCGAACACCGGGGAGCTGTTTTTT. Its protein product is CATSRVASANTGELFF.

This clonotype has just a few counts. The V call is TRBV13, the J call TRBJ1-2; perhaps TRBD1 as D (6 bases). Trimming took off 4 bases at V and 3 bases at J, with 15 bases between the two ends. Germline V gene data show CDR1 as PRHDT and CDR2 as FYEKMQ (reference sequence). This CDR3 contains 15 residues. The CDR3 sequence: CASSWYRGGDYGYTF. CDR3 DNA: TGTGCCAGCAGCTGGTACCGTGGGGGCGACTATGGCTACACCTTC. The whole variable domain, filled in from reference TRBV13 and TRBJ1-2, reads AAGVIQSPRHLIKEKRETATLKCYPIPRHDTVYWYQQGPGQDPQFLISFYEKMQSDKGSIPDRFSAQQFSDYHSELNMSSLELGDSALYFCASSWYRGGDYGYTFGSGTRLTVV.

This clonotype was found many times. V usage is TRBV6-2 or TRBV6-3 and J usage is TRBJ1-4, with D tentatively TRBD1 (6 bases). Germline loops: CDR1 MNHEY, CDR2 SVGEGT. Trimming cost V 3 bases and J 5 bases, with 16 bases left between them. CDR3 size: 16 residues. In DNA form, the CDR3 reads TGTGCCAGCAGTTATGAGGTGGGGACACACAATGAAAAACTGTTTTTT. Residues: CASSYEVGTHNEKLFF.

CDR3 sequence reads: CASSEPRIRDRAANTGELFF. The CDR3 DNA reads as TGTGCCAGCAGTGAACCCAGGATCCGGGACAGGGCGGCGAACACCGGGGAGCTGTTTTTT. The chain uses TRBV2 and TRBJ2-2, with 9 bases lining up with TRBD1. Germline values: CDR1 SNHLY, CDR2 FYNNEI. The CDR3 loop spans 20 amino acids. The trim removed 2 bases at V and 0 bases at J, leaving 13 bases unmatched.

The sample holds one count of this clonotype. The chain combines TRBV10-3 with TRBJ2-7; 10 bases are shared with TRBD2. CDR3 length: 14 amino acids. CDR1 and CDR2 (germline): ENHRY, SYGVKD. Losses at the gene ends were 6 bases for V and 6 bases for J; bases not matched to a gene: 8. The CDR3 protein is CAIREREGPSEQYF. The CDR3 DNA reads TGTGCCATCAGAGAGCGGGAGGGCCCCAGCGAGCAGTACTTC.

This clonotype has a handful of counts. CDR3 amino acids: CSARQLAYEQYF. The CDR3 DNA sequence: TGCAGTGCTAGACAGCTTGCCTACGAGCAGTACTTC. J is TRBJ2-7 and V is TRBV20-1; no clear D. This CDR3 has 12 residues. Trimming shortened V by 2 bases and J by 2 bases, and 7 bases separated the two germline ends. Germline V gives CDR1 DFQATT, CDR2 SNEGSKA (reference sequence).

The genes are TRBV12-3 or TRBV12-4 and TRBJ2-7; D remains ambiguous. V was cut by 4 bases and J by 7 bases, with 17 bases left in between. CDR3 length: 14 residues. The CDR3 sequence is CASSSHLSPTEQYF. CDR3 bases: TGTGCCAGCAGTTCCCATCTAAGCCCTACGGAGCAGTACTTC.

Comment on this clonotype: The junction departs from germline at one end; a sequencing error may be responsible. This chain uses TRBV12-3 or TRBV12-4 with TRBJ2-1, with 10 bases fitting TRBD2. This CDR3 spans 15 amino acids. This CDR3 reads CASSLLAGERGPNCF. The CDR3 region has the DNA TGTGCCAGCTCCTTGCTAGCGGGAGAGAGGGGCCCCAATTGTTTC.

The chain has TRBV4-3 and TRBJ2-7; a weak D match, TRBD2 (6 bases). The V and J ends lost 0 bases and 3 bases respectively, with 12 bases between them. Germline V gene lookup returns CDR1 LGHNA and CDR2 YSLEER. This CDR3 is built from 15 residues. CDR3 amino acids: CASSQEAGGNYEQYF. CDR3 DNA: TGCGCCAGCAGCCAAGAAGCGGGTGGGAACTACGAGCAGTACTTC.

This clonotype is medium-sized. The CDR3 sequence is CASSPGTGRMNFYGYTF. The CDR3 DNA reads as TGTGCCAGCAGTCCCGGGACAGGGAGAATGAATTTCTATGGCTACACCTTC. V and J are TRBV12-3 or TRBV12-4 and TRBJ1-2, with TRBD1 matching over 9 bases. The J segment lost 4 bases and the V segment lost 5 bases, leaving 14 bases of the junction unmatched. There are 17 residues in the CDR3.

This clonotype showed up just a few times. The CDR3 is CASSQGISAGPLFNTGELFF. For the CDR3, the DNA is TGCGCCAGCAGCCAAGGAATTAGTGCAGGACCCCTCTTTAACACCGGGGAGCTGTTTTTT. The chain has TRBV4-1 and TRBJ2-2, with D uncertain. Trimming cost V 1 base and J 2 bases, with 23 bases left between them. Germline V gene sequence: CDR1 MGHRA, CDR2 YSYEKL. The CDR3 covers 20 residues.

The genes are TRBV20-1 and TRBJ2-5; 7 bases agree with TRBD1. The CDR3 spans 15 residues. Germline V lookup: CDR1 DFQATT, CDR2 SNEGSKA (reference sequence). The ends lost 2 bases at V and 1 base at J; junction bases unmatched: 7. The CDR3 reads CSARKYRTGQETQYF. DNA for the CDR3: TGCAGTGCTAGAAAATACCGGACAGGCCAAGAGACCCAGTACTTC.

V usage is TRBV20-1 and J usage is TRBJ2-2, with D perhaps being TRBD1 or TRBD2 (5 bases each). Between the trimmed V and J ends, which lost 6 bases and 8 bases, there was a span of 16 bases. The CDR3 totals 13 residues. The germline gives CDR1 DFQATT, CDR2 SNEGSKA (reference sequence). The DNA for the CDR3 is TGCAGTGCCTCGAGGGGAGCTGAGGGGGAGCTGTTTTTT. This gives the protein CSASRGAEGELFF.

V is TRBV12-3 or TRBV12-4 and J is TRBJ2-1; D gene ambiguous. CDR3 size: 11 residues. The ends were cut back, 4 bases at V and 7 bases at J, with 5 bases in the middle. CDR3 in amino acids: CASSWENEQFF. As DNA, the CDR3 is TGTGCCAGCAGTTGGGAAAATGAGCAGTTCTTC.

The chain has TRBV5-1 and TRBJ1-4; TRBD1 matches 10 bases. The CDR3 is 15 residues long. Germline values: CDR1 SGHRS, CDR2 YFSETQ. With V trimmed by 4 bases and J by 8 bases, 8 bases remained unmatched. The DNA of the CDR3 is TGCGCCAGCAGCATGACAGGGGGCACCACGGAAAAACTGTTTTTT. It codes for CASSMTGGTTEKLFF.

The chain links TRBV7-9 to TRBJ2-4; D may match TRBD1 or TRBD2 (6 bases each). Germline CDR1 SEHNR, CDR2 FQNEAQ (reference sequence). The V and J ends lost 1 base and 5 bases respectively, with 15 bases between them. The CDR3 consists of 16 residues. For the CDR3, the DNA is TGTGCCAGCAGCTTAGGGGGAGGACAGTATGAAAACATTCAGTACTTC. Protein: CASSLGGGQYENIQYF.

This clonotype was observed a handful of times. The V and J genes are TRBV12-3 or TRBV12-4 and TRBJ2-3; no clear D gene. The V end lost 6 bases, the J end lost 0 bases, and 13 bases lay between the germline ends. This CDR3 has 15 residues. For the CDR3, the DNA is TGTGCCAGCAGCCCTACCTCATTAAGCACAGATACGCAGTATTTT. This sequence encodes CASSPTSLSTDTQYF.